A single sample gave rise to the 22 T cell receptor beta chains below, sequenced in a study of T cells in localized non-small cell lung cancer (dated by TCRdb to 2020 to 2021). Library preparation employed the immunoSEQ multiplex PCR assay. TCRdb limited this immuneACCESS table to in-frame rearrangements with V and J called. A share of clones is missing; checked studies link under half to unresolved V genes, and the rest is unexplained. This sample is represented by 40,000 to 60,000 clones; approximately 80% of them were singletons. The ten largest account for approximately 17% of the sample. The source material was peripheral blood mononuclear cells, sampled before any cancer treatment. The receptors were gathered from a man aged 40-75 years with stage III lung adenocarcinoma.

This clone occurred a few times. The chain joins TRBV4-2 to TRBJ2-3, with 9 bases identical to TRBD2. CDR3 length equals 18 residues. Germline CDR1 reads LGHNA; CDR2 reads YNFKEQ. With 2 bases clipped from V and 0 bases from J, the junction kept 9 bases outside the gene matches. CDR3: CASSQRISGGLSTDTQYF. The CDR3 DNA follows: TGTGCCAGCAGCCAAAGGATTAGCGGGGGCCTGAGCACAGATACGCAGTATTTT.

The chain links TRBV29-1 to TRBJ2-7; 10 bases align to TRBD1. With V trimmed by 3 bases and J by 1 base, 9 bases remained unmatched. Germline V lookup: CDR1 SQVTM, CDR2 ANQGSEA. This CDR3 spans 16 amino acids. The CDR3 loop is CSVDARGQGVSYEQYF. The CDR3 nucleotides are TGCAGCGTTGATGCGCGCGGACAGGGGGTTTCCTACGAGCAGTACTTC.

The chain joins TRBV27 to TRBJ2-7; D possibly uses TRBD1 or TRBD2 (5 bases each). The V gene lost 10 bases and the J gene lost 1 base, with 14 bases spanning the gap. CDR1 and CDR2 (germline): MNHEY, SMNVEV (reference sequence). The CDR3 loop spans 13 amino acids. The CDR3 region has the DNA TGTGCCACCGCGGTGGGACGGTCCTACGAGCAGTACTTC. It is translated as CATAVGRSYEQYF.

Turning to this clone: The same CDR3 can be traced to other DNA sequences in this sample. The chain is built from TRBV18 and TRBJ2-1, with a possible D match to TRBD2 (6 bases). The V gene lost 0 bases and the J gene lost 1 base, with 7 bases spanning the gap. CDR1 is KGHSH, CDR2 LQKENI, per germline. This CDR3 region has 15 residues. The CDR3 sequence is CASSPPGGSYNEQFF. The CDR3, as DNA: TGTGCCAGCTCACCACCCGGGGGATCCTACAATGAGCAGTTCTTC.

The rearrangement links TRBV2 to TRBJ2-2; D is undetermined. The germline gives CDR1 SNHLY, CDR2 FYNNEI. The CDR3 loop spans 13 amino acids. V was clipped by 9 bases and J by 0 bases, with 8 bases between them. The CDR3 region is CARSSPNTGELFF. CDR3 DNA: TGTGCCAGGAGCAGTCCGAACACCGGGGAGCTGTTTTTT.

V gene TRBV7-3 combines with J gene TRBJ2-1, with 8 bases aligning to TRBD1. The CDR3 sequence is 14 residues long. After removal of 4 bases from V and 7 bases from J, the junction contained 6 bases not matched to a gene. Germline CDR1 reads SGHTA; CDR2 reads FQGTGA. The CDR3 region has the DNA TGTGCCAGCAGCTACCTAGGACAGGGAAATGAGCAGTTCTTC. This sequence encodes CASSYLGQGNEQFF.

This chain joins TRBV5-6 and TRBJ2-5, with D uncertain. V was cut by 4 bases and J by 5 bases, with 21 bases left in between. The CDR3 extends over 16 amino acids. Germline V CDR1 and CDR2: SGHDT, YYEEEE. The CDR3 DNA follows: TGTGCCAGCAGCCTTCCTGACCGGTGGATTACGGAGACCCAGTACTTC. The encoded protein is CASSLPDRWITETQYF. Variable domain in full (rest from reference TRBV5-6 and TRBJ2-5): DAGVTQSPTHLIKTRGQQVTLRCSPKSGHDTVSWYQQALGQGPQFIFQYYEEEERQRGNFPDRFSGHQFPNYSSELNVNALLLGDSALYLCASSLPDRWITETQYFGPGTRLLVL.

This clone is a singleton in its sample. The gene calls are TRBV2 and TRBJ2-1; TRBD2 agrees at 9 bases. Germline CDR1 is SNHLY and CDR2 is FYNNEI. The V segment lost 11 bases and the J segment 11 bases; nucleotides outside the gene matches: 13. This CDR3 has 13 residues. CDR3 protein: CALRSTSGPKQFF. The CDR3, as DNA: TGTGCCCTGAGGTCCACTAGCGGGCCCAAGCAGTTCTTC.

The V and J genes are TRBV15 and TRBJ2-7; D is ambiguous. CDR1 and CDR2 (germline): LNHNV, YYDKDF (reference sequence). The CDR3 has 13 residues. V was shortened by 0 bases and J by 5 bases, with 8 bases between the two germline ends. The CDR3 here is CATSRDGVDEQYF. The CDR3 DNA reads TGTGCCACCAGCAGAGATGGAGTCGACGAGCAGTACTTC.

The V gene is TRBV10-1, the J gene TRBJ2-1; either TRBD1 or TRBD2 may supply D (5 bases each). CDR3 length: 12 residues. V lost 0 bases to trimming and J lost 14 bases, with 11 bases between them. The germline V gene encodes CDR1 WNHNN and CDR2 SYGVQD (reference sequence). The CDR3 nucleotides read TGCGCCAGCAGTGAGTCGAAACTAGGGGAGTTCTTC. It codes for CASSESKLGEFF.

This clone was observed many times. The chain recombines TRBV9 with TRBJ2-7; 9 nucleotides match TRBD2. Germline assignment: CDR1 SGDLS and CDR2 YYNGEE. This CDR3 contains 14 residues. V lost 5 bases to trimming and J lost 6 bases; unmatched junction nucleotides: 9. The CDR3: CASSPGLAAREQYF. CDR3 in DNA: TGTGCCAGCAGTCCGGGACTAGCCGCGCGCGAGCAGTACTTC.

The chain carries TRBV5-1 and TRBJ2-7; 8 nucleotides line up with TRBD1. The CDR3 loop spans 14 amino acids. Germline lookup yields CDR1 SGHRS and CDR2 YFSETQ. Trimming took 2 bases from V and 6 from J; bases not matched to a gene: 7. The CDR3 is CASSFFTGGTEQYF. In DNA form, the CDR3 reads TGCGCCAGCAGCTTTTTTACAGGGGGTACCGAGCAGTACTTC.

In nucleotides, the CDR3 is TGTGCCAGCAGTTCGGACCCGAGCTCCTACGAGCAGTACTTC. This encodes CASSSDPSSYEQYF. The chain has TRBV28 and TRBJ2-7; no firm D call. CDR3 length: 14 amino acids. Trimming removed 4 bases at V and 0 bases at J, with 10 bases between. CDR1 and CDR2 from the germline V gene are MDHEN and SYDVKM.

The V gene is TRBV11-3, the J gene TRBJ2-5; 7 nucleotides align to TRBD1. The germline CDR1 and CDR2 sequences are SGHNT and YENEEA. The V gene end was trimmed by 4 bases and the J gene end by 0 bases; junction bases not matched to a gene: 5. The CDR3 is 15 residues long. The CDR3 protein is CASSSGQANQETQYF. CDR3 DNA: TGTGCCAGCAGCTCAGGACAGGCCAACCAAGAGACCCAGTACTTC.

The J gene is TRBJ1-5, the V gene TRBV6-1; D remains ambiguous. Germline V gene sequence: CDR1 MNHNS, CDR2 SASEGT. This CDR3 spans 13 amino acids. The ends were cut back, 3 bases at V and 5 bases at J, with 8 bases in the middle. The CDR3 DNA is TGTGCCAGCAGTGATAGGAGTTATCAGCCCCAGCATTTT. It specifies CASSDRSYQPQHF.

This chain joins TRBV7-2 and TRBJ2-2, with TRBD1 as a possible D gene (6 bases). Looked up from germline, CDR1 is SGHTA and CDR2 is FQGNSA. The V and J ends lost 11 bases and 4 bases respectively, with 17 bases between them. The CDR3 has 14 residues. CDR3 in amino acids: CALEGQGSTGELFF. The CDR3 DNA reads TGTGCCTTAGAGGGGCAGGGGTCCACCGGGGAGCTGTTTTTT. Combining the CDR3 with reference TRBV7-2 and TRBJ2-2 gives the whole variable domain GAGVSQSPSNKVTEKGKDVELRCDPISGHTALYWYRQSLGQGLEFLIYFQGNSAPDKSGLPSDRFSAERTGGSVSTLTIQRTQQEDSAVYLCALEGQGSTGELFFGEGSRLTVL.

The chain couples TRBV7-9 to TRBJ2-4; TRBD1 aligns across 9 bases. This CDR3 region has 13 residues. V lost 5 bases, J lost 10 bases, and 6 bases stayed unmatched. Germline lookup yields CDR1 SEHNR and CDR2 FQNEAQ (reference sequence). CDR3 region: CASSRQGVGIQYF. The DNA for the CDR3 is TGTGCCAGCAGCCGACAGGGGGTGGGAATTCAGTACTTC.

The chain employs TRBV11-3 and TRBJ1-5; no clear D. Germline CDR1 and CDR2: SGHNT and YENEEA. Trimming left V 0 bases short and J 9 bases short, with 18 bases between. This CDR3 is 16 amino acids long. The CDR3 region has the DNA TGTGCCAGCAGCTTAGAAATGGGTGGGCCCTTAATGCCCCAGCATTTT. Translation: CASSLEMGGPLMPQHF.

The chain has TRBV5-4 and TRBJ1-2, with a possible D match to TRBD1 (5 bases). Trimming shortened V by 4 bases and J by 3 bases, and 10 bases separated the two germline ends. Germline V gene lookup returns CDR1 SGHNT and CDR2 YYREEE (reference sequence). The CDR3 is 13 residues long. This CDR3 is CASSPTGDYGYTF. The CDR3 DNA sequence: TGTGCCAGCAGCCCGACGGGGGACTATGGCTACACCTTC.

The V gene is TRBV19, the J gene TRBJ2-3; D gene unclear. With 3 bases removed from V and 2 bases from J, the gap between germline ends came to 9 bases. The CDR3 is 14 amino acids. The germline CDR1 and CDR2 sequences are LNHDA and SQIVND (reference sequence). The CDR3 coding sequence is TGTGCCAGTAGTATTCGTAGTATCACAGATACGCAGTATTTT. This gives the protein CASSIRSITDTQYF.

The V gene is TRBV5-1, the J gene TRBJ2-3; 8 bases match TRBD1. CDR1 SGHRS and CDR2 YFSETQ come from the germline V gene. The V gene end was trimmed by 4 bases and the J gene end by 2 bases; junction bases not matched to a gene: 9. This CDR3 is built from 16 residues. Here the CDR3 DNA reads TGCGCCAGCAGCGGGGGGACAGGTCTGGTCACAGATACGCAGTATTTT. Residues: CASSGGTGLVTDTQYF.

The genes are TRBV5-4 and TRBJ2-5, with TRBD2 matching over 10 bases. Trimming cost V 5 bases and J 5 bases; bases outside gene matches: 9. The germline V gene encodes CDR1 SGHNT and CDR2 YYREEE (reference sequence). The CDR3 sequence is 15 residues long. CDR3 in DNA: TGTGCCAGCAGTTTTGGGCCACTAGCGGGGGAGACCCAGTACTTC. It specifies CASSFGPLAGETQYF.